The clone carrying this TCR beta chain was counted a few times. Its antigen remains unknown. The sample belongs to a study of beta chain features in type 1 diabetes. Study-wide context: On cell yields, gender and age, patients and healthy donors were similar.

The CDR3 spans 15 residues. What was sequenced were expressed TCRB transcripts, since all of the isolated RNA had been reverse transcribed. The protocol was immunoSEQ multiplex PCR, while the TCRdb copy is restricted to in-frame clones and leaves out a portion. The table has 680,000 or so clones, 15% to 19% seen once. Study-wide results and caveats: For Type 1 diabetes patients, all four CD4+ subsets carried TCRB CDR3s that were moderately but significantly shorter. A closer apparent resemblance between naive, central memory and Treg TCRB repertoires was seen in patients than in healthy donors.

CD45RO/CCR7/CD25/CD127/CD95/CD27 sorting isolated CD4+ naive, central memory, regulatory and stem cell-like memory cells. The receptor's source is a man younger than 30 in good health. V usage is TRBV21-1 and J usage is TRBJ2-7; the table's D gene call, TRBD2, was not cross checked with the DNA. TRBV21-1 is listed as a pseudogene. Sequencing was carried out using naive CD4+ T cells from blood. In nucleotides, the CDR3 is TGTGCCAGCAGCAAAAAAGCAAGGAGTTTCCACGAGCAGTACTTC. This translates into CASSKKARSFHEQYF.